This T cell receptor (beta chain) comes out of a study of PD-L1 blockade in urothelial cancer. About the study: Blood drawn 3 weeks (second dose) and 6 weeks after treatment start was analyzed. Study-wide findings and caveats: Better progression-free and overall survival followed lower pretreatment blood clonality. Durable benefit accompanied greater 3-week expansion of tumor-associated blood clones.

TCRdb keeps only in-frame clones here, not all; method: immunoSEQ multiplex PCR. The repertoire consists of 100,000 or so clones, with about 85% occurring once and the leading ten covering roughly 2.3%. With respect to this clone: No antigen is known for it.

The clonotype originates from a man in his fifties with urothelial cancer. Sequenced here: PBMCs, sampled around atezolizumab (anti-PD-L1) treatment.

The CDR3 bases are TGTGCCAGCATCTCCCCCCCCGATGAGCAGTTCTTC. Translated: CASISPPDEQFF. The V gene is TRBV28, the J gene TRBJ2-1; D is uncertain. The CDR3 consists of 12 residues. The V and J ends lost 7 bases and 8 bases respectively, with 12 bases between them. Looked up from germline, CDR1 is MDHEN and CDR2 is SYDVKM.